This T cell receptor (beta chain) derives from a study of T cell repertoires in cytomegalovirus infection. Study-wide background: Both recently identified HLA-C-restricted and well-studied HLA-B-restricted CMV epitopes were used in the study.

One entry per CDR3 protein, called by TCRdb with MiXCR from the reads. This sample has roughly 170,000 distinct CDR3 sequences; less than 25% occur once, and the top ten carry roughly 25%. General study points: Pooled public TCR beta family frequency picked out CMV carriers with the relevant HLA. In two of eight donors, the top clonotype was HLA-C-restricted CMV-specific.

The sample holds a few counts of this clonotype. The antigen remains undetermined. Sequences were derived from CD8+ T cells from cultured PBMCs, sampled from culture after CMV antigen stimulation. The source is a human donor in good health (CMV status not recorded). Some clones in this sample may be carry-over from other donors' samples.

CDR3 sequence reads: CASSTYDRLLNEKLFF. As DNA, the CDR3 is TGTGCCAGTAGTACTTACGACCGACTACTCAATGAAAAACTGTTTTTT. The V call is TRBV19, the J call TRBJ1-4; D not certain. The CDR3 is 16 amino acids. The germline gives CDR1 LNHDA, CDR2 SQIVND (reference sequence). Trimming stripped 4 bases from V and 5 bases from J, with 17 bases between.